Shown below are 29 T cell receptor beta chains from a single sample sequenced in a study of T-cell memory formation after mild COVID-19. One entry per CDR3 protein, called by TCRdb with MiXCR from the 5' RACE reads. The repertoire holds about 130,000 distinct CDR3 sequences, with about 25% as singletons. Material: PBMCs or a T cell subset sorted from them (not recorded which). These receptors originate from an adult woman who had mild COVID-19 (a few samples of this study predate the infection). Cell type and time point are not known.

V usage is TRBV7-9 and J usage is TRBJ2-5; D ambiguous. The germline CDR1 and CDR2 sequences are SEHNR and FQNEAQ (reference sequence). The CDR3 contains 16 residues. Trimming left V 5 bases short and J 2 bases short, with 18 bases between. The CDR3 is CASSPQHLGNQETQYF. For the CDR3, the DNA is TGTGCCAGCAGCCCTCAACACTTAGGGAATCAAGAGACCCAGTACTTC.

A few counts support this clonotype. V gene TRBV5-5 combines with J gene TRBJ2-2, with 7 bases matching TRBD1. The germline V gene has CDR1 SGHKS and CDR2 YYEKEE (reference sequence). Trimming at V came to 4 bases and at J to 1 base, leaving 4 bases not matched to a gene. The CDR3 is made up of 15 amino acids. This CDR3 is CASSPWTGNTGELFF. The CDR3, as DNA: TGTGCCAGCAGCCCGTGGACAGGGAACACCGGGGAGCTGTTTTTT.

The rearrangement uses TRBV9 and TRBJ1-2; the D is unclear. The CDR3 covers 12 residues. The V gene's germline CDR1 is SGDLS and CDR2 YYNGEE. Trimming took off 6 bases at V and 4 bases at J, with 10 bases between the two ends. CDR3 DNA: TGTGCCAGCACCGGAATGCGCTATGGCTACACCTTC. Amino acid sequence: CASTGMRYGYTF.

The V call is TRBV24-1, the J call TRBJ2-2; 7 nucleotides agree with TRBD1. The CDR3 totals 18 residues. Germline CDR1 is KGHDR and CDR2 is SFDVKD. J lost 2 bases, V lost 0 bases, and 8 bases had no gene match. Here the CDR3 DNA reads TGTGCCACCAGTGATTTGGACTCCGGGACAGAAAACACCGGGGAGCTGTTTTTT. Amino acid sequence: CATSDLDSGTENTGELFF.

This rearrangement joins TRBV4-1 to TRBJ2-7; 10 bases agree with TRBD1. CDR3 size: 12 residues. Germline CDR1 reads MGHRA; CDR2 reads YSYEKL. V lost 5 bases, J lost 6 bases, and 1 base stayed unmatched. The CDR3 loop is CASSRTGGEQYF. CDR3 nucleotide sequence: TGCGCCAGCAGCAGGACAGGGGGCGAGCAGTACTTC.

In its sample, this clonotype was seen a few times. The rearrangement links TRBV6-2 or TRBV6-3 to TRBJ2-1; TRBD2 matches 12 bases. This CDR3 has 18 residues. Trimming removed 6 bases from V and 8 bases from J; junction bases left unmatched: 17. Germline CDR1 is MNHEY and CDR2 is SVGEGT. The CDR3 coding sequence is TGTGCCAGCAGCTCTACTCTAAGACTAGCGGGAGAAGAAGATGAGCAGTTCTTC. Its translation is CASSSTLRLAGEEDEQFF.

This clonotype was picked up a small number of times. The V and J genes are TRBV5-1 and TRBJ2-5, with 7 bases aligning to TRBD1. This CDR3 is 16 amino acids long. Germline V CDR1 and CDR2: SGHRS, YFSETQ. Trimming removed 1 base from V and 1 base from J; junction bases left unmatched: 7. The CDR3 DNA is TGCGCCAGCAGCTTGTACAGGGGAAGGGCCCAAGAGACCCAGTACTTC. Translating gives CASSLYRGRAQETQYF.

The genes are TRBV7-9 and TRBJ1-1; weak D call: TRBD1 (5 bases). The CDR3 is 16 amino acids. The V end lost 4 bases, the J end lost 0 bases, and 15 bases lay between the germline ends. Germline-derived CDR1 and CDR2 are SEHNR and FQNEAQ (reference sequence). The CDR3 nucleotides are TGTGCCAGCAGCTCAAAGGTCGGCAGGGTGAACACTGAAGCTTTCTTT. Its translation is CASSSKVGRVNTEAFF.

This clonotype was seen only a few times. This chain joins TRBV5-1 and TRBJ2-7; 14 nucleotides match TRBD2. The junction had 4 bases not matched to a gene; V was cut back by 0 bases and J by 5 bases. Per the germline V gene, CDR1 is SGHRS and CDR2 is YFSETQ. The CDR3 runs 16 residues. As DNA, the CDR3 is TGCGCCAGCAGCTTGGAGACTAGCGGGAGGGTCAACGAGCAGTACTTC. It codes for CASSLETSGRVNEQYF.

This clonotype was recorded once. The chain combines TRBV10-3 with TRBJ2-7; D is unclear. The ends were cut back, 6 bases at V and 3 bases at J, with 18 bases in the middle. Germline values: CDR1 ENHRY, CDR2 SYGVKD. This CDR3 has 15 amino acids. This CDR3 reads CAISDVGTNHYEQYF. The CDR3 DNA sequence: TGTGCCATCAGCGACGTAGGTACCAATCACTACGAGCAGTACTTC.

This clonotype showed up just a few times. J is TRBJ1-1 and V is TRBV29-1; 7 nucleotides align to TRBD1. The junction had 8 bases not matched to a gene; V was cut back by 6 bases and J by 4 bases. This CDR3 comprises 13 residues. The germline V gene has CDR1 SQVTM and CDR2 ANQGSEA. The CDR3, as DNA: TGCAGCGTCCGACAGGGCGGAGTCACTGAAGCTTTCTTT. Residues: CSVRQGGVTEAFF.

The chain recombines TRBV29-1 with TRBJ2-3; no clear D gene. The CDR3 is made up of 13 amino acids. Per germline, CDR1 SQVTM and CDR2 ANQGSEA. V lost 3 bases, J lost 5 bases, and 12 bases lay in between. The CDR3 reads CSVERPGGDTQYF. CDR3 DNA sequence: TGCAGCGTTGAGCGGCCAGGCGGAGATACGCAGTATTTT.

This rearrangement joins TRBV6-5 to TRBJ2-1; 7 bases line up with TRBD2. Germline V CDR1 and CDR2: MNHEY, SVGAGI. V shed 8 bases, J shed 8 bases, and the junction held 12 bases outside the gene matches. The length of the CDR3 is 14 residues. CDR3 region: CASSLASTNDEQFF. In DNA, the CDR3 is TGTGCCAGCTCACTAGCGTCGACCAACGATGAGCAGTTCTTC.

This clonotype was counted only a few times. This chain joins TRBV7-9 and TRBJ1-2; 7 bases line up with TRBD1. The J segment lost 1 base and the V segment lost 6 bases, leaving 11 bases of the junction unmatched. Germline V lookup: CDR1 SEHNR, CDR2 FQNEAQ (reference sequence). The CDR3 contains 16 residues. CDR3 in DNA: TGTGCCAGCAGAGCTACGACAGGGATTGTTAACTATGGCTACACCTTC. This encodes CASRATTGIVNYGYTF.

In this sample, this clonotype turned up a few times. V gene TRBV29-1 combines with J gene TRBJ2-5; D ambiguous. Germline-derived CDR1 and CDR2 are SQVTM and ANQGSEA. The CDR3 is made up of 12 amino acids. V was trimmed by 0 bases and J by 12 bases, leaving 14 bases between them. The CDR3 region has the DNA TGCAGCGTTGAAGAAGGGCCCCCAGAGAAGTACTTC. This codes for CSVEEGPPEKYF.

This clonotype was counted between two and nine times. The chain couples TRBV6-6 to TRBJ2-7; TRBD1 matches 10 bases. Unmatched junction bases numbered 7, after V lost 7 bases and J lost 4 bases. This CDR3 comprises 14 residues. Germline V gene data show CDR1 as MNHNY and CDR2 as SVGAGI (reference sequence). CDR3 bases: TGTGCCAGCATCCCCGGGACAGGGGCGTACGAGCAGTACTTC. This encodes CASIPGTGAYEQYF.

The V call is TRBV7-6, the J call TRBJ2-2; D might be TRBD2 (6 bases). Germline CDR1 SGHVS, CDR2 FNYEAQ. CDR3 length equals 17 residues. V was cut by 1 base and J by 4 bases, with 16 bases left in between. Written as DNA, the CDR3 is TGTGCCAGCAGCTTAGAGGTCGCGGGGCCGGTCACCGGGGAGCTGTTTTTT. Encoded protein: CASSLEVAGPVTGELFF.

The chain carries TRBV20-1 and TRBJ1-2, with 9 bases aligning to TRBD1. The trim removed 0 bases at V and 9 bases at J, leaving 8 bases unmatched. The CDR3 has 14 residues. The V gene's germline CDR1 is DFQATT and CDR2 SNEGSKA (reference sequence). The CDR3 loop is CSARDRDRVLSYTF. CDR3 nucleotides: TGCAGTGCTAGAGACCGGGACAGGGTACTTAGCTACACCTTC.

There are many counts of this clonotype. J is TRBJ1-1 and V is TRBV7-9; no clear D gene. Germline CDR1 and CDR2: SEHNR and FQNEAQ (reference sequence). The CDR3 sequence is 13 residues long. Trimming cost V 1 base and J 5 bases, with 8 bases left between them. CDR3 protein: CASSLEGWTEAFF. Here the CDR3 DNA reads TGTGCCAGCAGCTTAGAAGGGTGGACTGAAGCTTTCTTT.

This CDR3 is CSVAVVGEGQYF. The CDR3 DNA reads TGCAGCGTTGCGGTGGTTGGGGAGGGACAGTACTTC. This chain uses TRBV29-1 with TRBJ2-4, with 7 positions matching TRBD2. Germline CDR1 is SQVTM and CDR2 is ANQGSEA. V lost 4 bases and J lost 13; bases outside the gene matches: 10. The CDR3 length is 12 residues.

This chain joins TRBV12-3 or TRBV12-4 and TRBJ1-2; D ambiguous. V lost 0 bases, J lost 10 bases, and 9 bases lay in between. The CDR3 is 12 amino acids. The CDR3 loop reads CASSLAGSDYTF. CDR3 nucleotides: TGTGCCAGCAGTTTAGCCGGGTCCGACTACACCTTC.

This clonotype occurred a few times. The CDR3 here is CASSLNPTSNEQFF. The CDR3, as DNA: TGTGCCAGCAGCTTAAACCCGACGAGCAATGAGCAGTTCTTC. The V and J genes are TRBV7-8 and TRBJ2-1; D gene uncertain. Looked up from germline, CDR1 is SGHVS and CDR2 is FQNEAQ. V was trimmed by 2 bases and J by 6 bases, leaving 11 bases between them. The CDR3 sequence is 14 residues long.

A few counts support this clonotype. The chain uses TRBV7-6 and TRBJ2-5; TRBD1 agrees at 7 bases. The germline gives CDR1 SGHVS, CDR2 FNYEAQ. There are 14 residues in the CDR3. After removal of 0 bases from V and 2 bases from J, the junction contained 0 bases not matched to a gene. The DNA for the CDR3 is TGTGCCAGCAGCTTAGCGACAGGGCAAGAGACCCAGTACTTC. Translated, it gives CASSLATGQETQYF.

The chain combines TRBV12-3 or TRBV12-4 with TRBJ2-7, with unresolved D. This CDR3 has 14 residues. The V and J ends lost 0 bases and 3 bases respectively, with 9 bases between them. The CDR3 protein is CASSLAGPNYEQYF. DNA for the CDR3: TGTGCCAGCAGTTTAGCCGGGCCGAACTACGAGCAGTACTTC.

The V call is TRBV5-1, the J call TRBJ2-3; no clear D. Germline values: CDR1 SGHRS, CDR2 YFSETQ. This CDR3 contains 15 residues. V gave up 4 bases and J gave up 6 bases, with 18 bases separating them. CDR3 sequence reads: CASSPSSTWSDTQYF. The DNA of the CDR3 is TGCGCCAGCAGCCCAAGTAGTACATGGTCGGATACGCAGTATTTT.

V gene TRBV11-2 combines with J gene TRBJ1-5; D is possibly TRBD1 (5 bases). The germline V and J ends were trimmed by 0 bases and 4 bases, with 16 bases remaining between them. Germline CDR1 SGHAT, CDR2 FQNNGV. The CDR3 length is 17 residues. CDR3 loop: CASSLDGWGTPNQPQHF. The CDR3 region has the DNA TGTGCCAGCAGCTTAGATGGTTGGGGGACCCCAAATCAGCCCCAGCATTTT. Full variable domain (outside the CDR3, taken from reference TRBV11-2 and TRBJ1-5): EAGVAQSPRYKIIEKRQSVAFWCNPISGHATLYWYQQILGQGPKLLIQFQNNGVVDDSQLPKDRFSAERLKGVDSTLKIQPAKLEDSAVYLCASSLDGWGTPNQPQHFGDGTRLSIL.

This clonotype showed up just a few times. This chain uses TRBV12-3 or TRBV12-4 with TRBJ2-2; TRBD2 might be the D (6 bases). Trimming left V 8 bases short and J 1 base short, with 17 bases between. The CDR3 runs to 16 residues. The CDR3 spells CASGGTGTENTGELFF. The CDR3 region has the DNA TGTGCCAGCGGCGGTACCGGGACTGAGAACACCGGGGAGCTGTTTTTT.

The gene calls are TRBV5-6 and TRBJ2-5; 8 nucleotides line up with TRBD1. The V segment lost 0 bases and the J segment 2 bases; nucleotides outside the gene matches: 0. CDR1 and CDR2 from the germline V gene are SGHDT and YYEEEE. The length of the CDR3 is 14 residues. CDR3 coding DNA: TGTGCCAGCAGCTTGGGGACAGGGCAAGAGACCCAGTACTTC. Translation gives CASSLGTGQETQYF.

The rearrangement uses TRBV5-1 and TRBJ2-1, with D unresolved. The CDR3 runs 14 residues. V gave up 4 bases and J gave up 8 bases, with 16 bases separating them. Germline V gives CDR1 SGHRS, CDR2 YFSETQ. CDR3 amino acids: CASSQPQNSDEQFF. CDR3 coding DNA: TGCGCCAGCAGCCAGCCCCAGAATTCGGATGAGCAGTTCTTC.